Below, 26 T cell receptor beta chains from the same sample are listed, as sequenced in a study of blood T cell repertoires in COVID-19. TCRdb keeps only in-frame clones here, not all; method: immunoSEQ multiplex PCR. The repertoire holds more than 75,000 clones, with about nine tenths as singletons. Sample: peripheral blood. Receptors were obtained from a man between 45 and 60 years old with acute or convalescent COVID-19.

To note about this clone: Other DNA sequences in the same sample also yield this CDR3. V usage is TRBV18 and J usage is TRBJ2-7; 11 bases map to TRBD1. V was clipped by 3 bases and J by 7 bases; unmatched bases: 2. This CDR3 has 13 residues. CDR1 and CDR2 from the germline V gene are KGHSH and LQKENI. The CDR3, as DNA: TGTGCCAGCTCACCCGGGACAGGGGGAGAGCAGTACTTC. Residues: CASSPGTGGEQYF.

The V and J genes are TRBV3-1 (or the pseudogene TRBV3-2) and TRBJ2-5; TRBD2 agrees at 11 bases. Trimming took 4 bases from V and 3 from J; bases not matched to a gene: 10. This CDR3 region has 17 residues. Germline values: CDR1 LGHDT, CDR2 YNNKEL (reference sequence). The CDR3 DNA is TGTGCCAGCAGCCCAAAACCTCGACTAGCGGGGAAAGAGACCCAGTACTTC. Protein sequence: CASSPKPRLAGKETQYF.

The rearrangement joins TRBV23-1 to TRBJ2-2; TRBD1 agrees at 8 bases. TRBV23-1 is an ORF for which the function is uncertain. This CDR3 has 15 amino acids. V was clipped by 0 bases and J by 5 bases; unmatched bases: 2. The CDR3 DNA follows: TGCGCCAGCAGTCAATCGACAGGGGCGACCGGGGAGCTGTTTTTT. It translates to CASSQSTGATGELFF.

This clone was found a few times. The rearrangement uses TRBV3-1 (or the pseudogene TRBV3-2) and TRBJ2-1; weak D call: TRBD2 (5 bases). The CDR3 has 17 amino acids. V was clipped by 4 bases and J by 0 bases, with 16 bases between them. In germline, CDR1 is LGHDT, CDR2 YNNKEL (reference sequence). The chain's CDR3 is CASSPHSEGSSYNEQFF. CDR3 nucleotides: TGTGCCAGCAGCCCTCACTCGGAAGGGAGCTCCTACAATGAGCAGTTCTTC.

The chain carries TRBV29-1 and TRBJ2-1; 8 nucleotides agree with TRBD2. This CDR3 is 13 amino acids long. Germline V CDR1 and CDR2: SQVTM, ANQGSEA. Trimming took 5 bases from V and 6 from J; bases not matched to a gene: 6. Written as DNA, the CDR3 is TGCAGCGTTAGGACTAGCCATCCCAATGAGCAGTTCTTC. Translating it yields CSVRTSHPNEQFF.

The chain recombines TRBV9 with TRBJ1-1, with D perhaps TRBD1 (5 bases). The CDR3 loop spans 13 amino acids. V lost 2 bases and J 12 bases, leaving 17 bases between the germline ends. Germline lookup yields CDR1 SGDLS and CDR2 YYNGEE. The CDR3 sequence: CASSVTTESYPFF. CDR3 nucleotides: TGTGCCAGCAGCGTGACGACAGAGTCCTATCCTTTCTTT.

The chain uses TRBV5-1 and TRBJ2-5; TRBD2 aligns across 11 bases. Germline loops: CDR1 SGHRS, CDR2 YFSETQ. V dropped 8 bases and J dropped 3; count of bases not matched to a gene: 9. This CDR3 comprises 15 residues. This chain's CDR3 is CASAPGLAVEETQYF. Written as DNA, the CDR3 is TGCGCCAGTGCCCCGGGACTAGCGGTCGAAGAGACCCAGTACTTC.

The chain combines TRBV7-3 with TRBJ2-1; TRBD2 matches at 10 bases. Looked up from germline, CDR1 is SGHTA and CDR2 is FQGTGA. J lost 2 bases, V lost 1 base, and 8 bases had no gene match. The length of the CDR3 is 18 residues. The CDR3 sequence is CASSLSGGSGRAYNEQFF. CDR3 nucleotide sequence: TGTGCCAGCAGCTTAAGTGGTGGGAGCGGGAGGGCCTACAATGAGCAGTTCTTC.

This chain joins TRBV9 and TRBJ2-3; 8 positions agree with TRBD2. Germline CDR1 is SGDLS and CDR2 is YYNGEE. V lost 3 bases, J lost 0 bases, and 6 bases stayed unmatched. CDR3 length: 16 amino acids. In nucleotides, the CDR3 is TGTGCCAGCAGCGGGAGCGGGAGCCCTAGCACAGATACGCAGTATTTT. The encoded protein is CASSGSGSPSTDTQYF.

This rearrangement joins TRBV6-5 to TRBJ2-1; 9 bases line up with TRBD1. V gave up 6 bases and J gave up 4 bases; unmatched junction bases: 7. Germline CDR1 is MNHEY and CDR2 is SVGAGI. The CDR3 has 15 amino acids. The CDR3 DNA is TGTGCCAGCAGCTTAAGACAGGGGGGGTACAATGAGCAGTTCTTC. This sequence encodes CASSLRQGGYNEQFF.

The rearrangement joins TRBV5-4 to TRBJ2-1, with TRBD2 as a possible D gene (6 bases). In germline, CDR1 is SGHNT, CDR2 YYREEE (reference sequence). Trimming pared 3 bases from V and 5 bases from J, leaving 12 bases between. The CDR3 is made up of 14 amino acids. The CDR3, as DNA: TGTGCCAGCAGCTCCCCCGGGACTCACAATGAGCAGTTCTTC. Amino acid sequence: CASSSPGTHNEQFF.

The rearrangement links TRBV30 to TRBJ2-7, with D maybe TRBD2 (6 bases). CDR3 length equals 12 residues. Trimming stripped 2 bases from V and 6 bases from J, with 11 bases between. CDR1 GTSNPN and CDR2 SVGIG come from the germline V gene (reference sequence). Written as DNA, the CDR3 is TGTGCCTGGAGTCCGGGGACTGCCGAGCAGTACGTC. Translation: CAWSPGTAEQYV.

The chain uses TRBV6-2 or TRBV6-3 and TRBJ1-5, with a possible D match to TRBD1 (5 bases). Trimming cost V 0 bases and J 0 bases, with 12 bases left between them. In germline, CDR1 is MNHEY, CDR2 SVGEGT. The CDR3 sequence is 17 residues long. The CDR3 loop reads CASSYSSGGYSNQPQHF. Here the CDR3 DNA reads TGTGCCAGCAGTTACTCATCCGGGGGATATAGCAATCAGCCCCAGCATTTT.

The chain carries TRBV13 and TRBJ2-7; TRBD1 is a possible D gene (6 bases). The CDR3 consists of 14 residues. In germline, CDR1 is PRHDT, CDR2 FYEKMQ (reference sequence). With 1 base removed from V and 2 bases from J, the gap between germline ends came to 9 bases. CDR3 protein: CASSLDRVAYEQYF. CDR3 coding DNA: TGTGCCAGCAGCTTAGACAGGGTGGCCTACGAGCAGTACTTC.

The V call is TRBV25-1, the J call TRBJ2-3, with 10 bases matching TRBD1. Germline CDR1 is MGHDK and CDR2 is SYGVNS. The CDR3 is 16 residues long. V lost 6 bases and J lost 2; bases outside the gene matches: 8. Written as DNA, the CDR3 is TGTGCCAGCAGCCCCCCGGGACAGGGGCACACAGATACGCAGTATTTT. Amino acid sequence: CASSPPGQGHTDTQYF.

The chain links TRBV19 to TRBJ1-5; the D is unclear. The CDR3 is 14 residues long. Trimming shortened V by 8 bases and J by 0 bases, and 11 bases separated the two germline ends. The germline gives CDR1 LNHDA, CDR2 SQIVND (reference sequence). CDR3 region: CASFGGHSNQPQHF. DNA of the CDR3: TGTGCCAGTTTTGGTGGCCATAGCAATCAGCCCCAGCATTTT.

The CDR3 loop reads CASSVGEGSINYGYTF. CDR3 in DNA: TGTGCCAGCAGCGTAGGTGAGGGATCCATCAACTATGGCTACACCTTC. This chain connects TRBV9 to TRBJ1-2; no definite D call. Per germline, CDR1 SGDLS and CDR2 YYNGEE. The CDR3 runs to 16 residues. The ends were cut back, 0 bases at V and 2 bases at J, with 14 bases in the middle.

This chain connects TRBV5-1 to TRBJ2-3; TRBD2 is a possible D gene (5 bases). V gave up 0 bases and J gave up 0 bases, with 8 bases separating them. Per germline, CDR1 SGHRS and CDR2 YFSETQ. This CDR3 has 15 amino acids. The chain's CDR3 is CASSLVQRSTDTQYF. The DNA of the CDR3 is TGCGCCAGCAGCTTGGTTCAGCGGAGCACAGATACGCAGTATTTT.

The chain links TRBV2 to TRBJ1-3; TRBD1 aligns across 7 bases. Germline trimming cut 6 bases from V and 5 bases from J; bases unmatched to any gene: 13. This CDR3 comprises 16 residues. CDR1 is SNHLY, CDR2 FYNNEI, per germline. The CDR3 reads CASRLGTVGVRNTIYF. The CDR3, as DNA: TGTGCCAGCAGGCTGGGGACAGTTGGAGTACGAAACACCATATATTTT.

The V gene is TRBV20-1, the J gene TRBJ1-1; D is unclear. CDR1 is DFQATT and CDR2 is SNEGSKA in the germline V gene (reference sequence). The ends were cut back, 6 bases at V and 8 bases at J, with 10 bases in the middle. The CDR3 consists of 10 residues. Here the CDR3 reads CSATPGEAFF. The CDR3 DNA reads as TGCAGTGCGACCCCCGGGGAAGCTTTCTTT.

The rearrangement joins TRBV30 to TRBJ1-3; 8 nucleotides line up with TRBD1. Trimming cost V 3 bases and J 7 bases; bases outside gene matches: 2. This CDR3 comprises 12 residues. Germline V CDR1 and CDR2: GTSNPN, SVGIG (reference sequence). CDR3 in DNA: TGTGCCTGGAGGGGGGACAGGAACACCATATATTTT. Translated, it gives CAWRGDRNTIYF. Variable domain in full (rest from reference TRBV30 and TRBJ1-3): SQTIHQWPATLVQPVGSPLSLECTVEGTSNPNLYWYRQAAGRGLQLLFYSVGIGQISSEVPQNLSASRPQDRQFILSSKKLLLSDSGFYLCAWRGDRNTIYFGEGSWLTVV.

The chain carries TRBV5-1 and TRBJ2-1; D call uncertain. Trimming removed 1 base at V and 0 bases at J, with 8 bases between. The germline gives CDR1 SGHRS, CDR2 YFSETQ. The length of the CDR3 is 15 residues. CDR3 sequence reads: CASSLYTDSYNEQFF. CDR3 sequence (DNA): TGCGCCAGCAGCTTGTATACAGACTCCTACAATGAGCAGTTCTTC.

CDR3 in DNA: TGTGCCAGCAGCTTAGGGAGTGTTCCACCCCTCCACTTT. Protein sequence: CASSLGSVPPLHF. The genes are TRBV7-9 and TRBJ1-6; D is uncertain. There are 13 residues in the CDR3. V lost 1 base and J 11 bases, leaving 9 bases between the germline ends. CDR1 is SEHNR and CDR2 is FQNEAQ in the germline V gene (reference sequence).

The V gene is TRBV19, the J gene TRBJ1-1, with 8 bases aligning to TRBD1. CDR3 length: 15 residues. The junction had 4 bases not matched to a gene; V was cut back by 1 base and J by 3 bases. Germline-derived CDR1 and CDR2 are LNHDA and SQIVND (reference sequence). This CDR3 is CASSIGGTGHTEAFF. The CDR3 DNA sequence: TGTGCCAGTAGTATAGGGGGGACAGGACACACTGAAGCTTTCTTT. Drawing the rest from reference TRBV19 and TRBJ1-1, the complete variable domain is DGGITQSPKYLFRKEGQNVTLSCEQNLNHDAMYWYRQDPGQGLRLIYYSQIVNDFQKGDIAEGYSVSREKKESFPLTVTSAQKNPTAFYLCASSIGGTGHTEAFFGQGTRLTVV.

The chain joins TRBV7-2 to TRBJ1-2; D call uncertain. Trimming removed 5 bases at V and 10 bases at J, with 23 bases between. The length of the CDR3 is 15 residues. Germline values: CDR1 SGHTA, CDR2 FQGNSA. The CDR3 here is CASSQPVAGSSVYTF. The CDR3 DNA sequence: TGTGCCAGCAGCCAGCCAGTCGCGGGGTCGTCTGTCTACACCTTC.

This chain uses TRBV6-5 with TRBJ2-1, with no clear D. The germline V gene has CDR1 MNHEY and CDR2 SVGAGI. The CDR3 consists of 11 residues. V was pared by 5 bases and J by 4 bases, with 3 bases between. CDR3 in amino acids: CASSLYNEQFF. The CDR3 bases are TGTGCCAGCAGTCTTTACAATGAGCAGTTCTTC.